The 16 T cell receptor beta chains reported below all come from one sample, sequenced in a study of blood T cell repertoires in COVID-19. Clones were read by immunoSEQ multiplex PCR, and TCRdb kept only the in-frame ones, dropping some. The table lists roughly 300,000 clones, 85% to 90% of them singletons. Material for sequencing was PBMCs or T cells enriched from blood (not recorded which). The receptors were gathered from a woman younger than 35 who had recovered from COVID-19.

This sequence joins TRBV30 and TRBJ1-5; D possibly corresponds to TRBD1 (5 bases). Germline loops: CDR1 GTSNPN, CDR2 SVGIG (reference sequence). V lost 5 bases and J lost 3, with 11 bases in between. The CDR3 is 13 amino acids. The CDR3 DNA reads TGTGCCTGGTCAGGGTTTGACAATCAGCCCCAGCATTTT. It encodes CAWSGFDNQPQHF.

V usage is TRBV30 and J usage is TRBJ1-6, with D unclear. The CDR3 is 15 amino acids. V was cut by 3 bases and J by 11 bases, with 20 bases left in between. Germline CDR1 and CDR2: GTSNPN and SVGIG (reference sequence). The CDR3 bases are TGTGCCTGGAGCGCGACCCCAGCCGGGAATGCACCCCTCCACTTT. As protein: CAWSATPAGNAPLHF.

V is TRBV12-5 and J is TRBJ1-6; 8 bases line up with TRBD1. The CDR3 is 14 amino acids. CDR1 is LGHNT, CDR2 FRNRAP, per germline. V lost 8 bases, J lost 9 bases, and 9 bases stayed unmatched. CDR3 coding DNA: TGTGCTAGTAAGGCAGGACAGGGATTTTCACCCCTCCACTTT. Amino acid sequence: CASKAGQGFSPLHF.

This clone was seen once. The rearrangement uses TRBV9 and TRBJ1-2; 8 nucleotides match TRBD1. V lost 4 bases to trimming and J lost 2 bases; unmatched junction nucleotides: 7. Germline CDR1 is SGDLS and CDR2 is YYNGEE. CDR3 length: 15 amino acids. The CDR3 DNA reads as TGTGCCAGCAGCCTCTCCGGGACAGGAAACTATGGCTACACCTTC. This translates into CASSLSGTGNYGYTF.

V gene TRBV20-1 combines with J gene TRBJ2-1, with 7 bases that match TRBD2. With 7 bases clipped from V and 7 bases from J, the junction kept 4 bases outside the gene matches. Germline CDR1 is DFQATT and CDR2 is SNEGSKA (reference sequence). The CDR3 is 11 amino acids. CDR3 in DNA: TGCAGTGGCGGGAGCACAAATGAGCAGTTCTTC. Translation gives CSGGSTNEQFF.

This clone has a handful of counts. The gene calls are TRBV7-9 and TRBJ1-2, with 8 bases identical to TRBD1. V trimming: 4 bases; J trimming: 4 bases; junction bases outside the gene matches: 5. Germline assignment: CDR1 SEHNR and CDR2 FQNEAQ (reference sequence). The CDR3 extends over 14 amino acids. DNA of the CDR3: TGTGCCAGCAGCTCGCAGGGGGCGGCCTATGGCTACACCTTC. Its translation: CASSSQGAAYGYTF. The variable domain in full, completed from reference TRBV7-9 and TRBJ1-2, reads DTGVSQNPRHKITKRGQNVTFRCDPISEHNRLYWYRQTLGQGPEFLTYFQNEAQLEKSRLLSDRFSAERPKGSFSTLEIQRTEQGDSAMYLCASSSQGAAYGYTFGSGTRLTVV.

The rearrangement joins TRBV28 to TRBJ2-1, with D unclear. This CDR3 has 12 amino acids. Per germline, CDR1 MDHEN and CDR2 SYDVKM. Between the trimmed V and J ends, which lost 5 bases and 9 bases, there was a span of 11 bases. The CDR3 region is CASSEKRSEQFF. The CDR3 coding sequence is TGTGCCAGCAGTGAGAAGAGAAGTGAGCAGTTCTTC.

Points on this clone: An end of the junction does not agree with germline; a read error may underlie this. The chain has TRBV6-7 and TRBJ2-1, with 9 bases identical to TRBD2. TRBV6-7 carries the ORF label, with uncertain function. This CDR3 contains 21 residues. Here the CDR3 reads CVSSKTTGTSPVISSYNEQFF. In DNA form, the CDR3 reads TGTGTCAGCAGTAAGACGACCGGGACTAGCCCCGTGATAAGCTCCTACAATGAGCAGTTCTTC.

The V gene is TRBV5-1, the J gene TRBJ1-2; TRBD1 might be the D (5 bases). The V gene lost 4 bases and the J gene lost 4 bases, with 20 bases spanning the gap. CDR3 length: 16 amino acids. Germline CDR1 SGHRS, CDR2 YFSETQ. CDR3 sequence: CASSLELGGYLYGYTF. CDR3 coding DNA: TGCGCCAGCAGCCTCGAATTGGGGGGGTACCTCTATGGCTACACCTTC.

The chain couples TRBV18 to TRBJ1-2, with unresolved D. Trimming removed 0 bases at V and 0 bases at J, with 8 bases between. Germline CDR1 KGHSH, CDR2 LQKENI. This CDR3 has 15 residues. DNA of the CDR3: TGTGCCAGCTCACCACCAAACAGTCCTAACTATGGCTACACCTTC. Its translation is CASSPPNSPNYGYTF.

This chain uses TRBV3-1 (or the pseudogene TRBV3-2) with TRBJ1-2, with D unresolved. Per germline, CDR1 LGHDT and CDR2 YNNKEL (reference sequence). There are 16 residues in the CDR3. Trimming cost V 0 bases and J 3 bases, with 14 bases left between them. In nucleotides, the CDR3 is TGTGCCAGCAGCCAAGATCTTGTGGGCTCCTACTATGGCTACACCTTC. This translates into CASSQDLVGSYYGYTF.

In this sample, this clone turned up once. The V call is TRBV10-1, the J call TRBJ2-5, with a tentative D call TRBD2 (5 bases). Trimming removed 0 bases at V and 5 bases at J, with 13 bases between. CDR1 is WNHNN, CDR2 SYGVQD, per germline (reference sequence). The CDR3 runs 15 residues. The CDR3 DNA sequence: TGCGCCAGCAGTGAGTCCCAACTAGGAATGGAGACCCAGTACTTC. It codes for CASSESQLGMETQYF.

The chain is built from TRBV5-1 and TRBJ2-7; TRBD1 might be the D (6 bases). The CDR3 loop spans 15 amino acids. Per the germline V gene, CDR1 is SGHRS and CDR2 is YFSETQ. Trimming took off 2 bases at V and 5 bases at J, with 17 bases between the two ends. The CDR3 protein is CASSFNPGHQNEQYF. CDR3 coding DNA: TGCGCCAGCAGCTTCAACCCGGGACACCAGAACGAGCAGTACTTC. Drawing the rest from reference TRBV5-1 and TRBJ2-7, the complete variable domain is KAGVTQTPRYLIKTRGQQVTLSCSPISGHRSVSWYQQTPGQGLQFLFEYFSETQRNKGNFPGRFSGRQFSNSRSEMNVSTLELGDSALYLCASSFNPGHQNEQYFGPGTRLTVT.

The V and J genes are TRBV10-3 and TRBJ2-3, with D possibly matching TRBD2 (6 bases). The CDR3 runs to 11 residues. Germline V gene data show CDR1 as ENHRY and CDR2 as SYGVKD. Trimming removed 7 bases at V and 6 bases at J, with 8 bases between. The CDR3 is CAIKRGDTQYF. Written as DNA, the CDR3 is TGTGCCATCAAACGGGGGGATACGCAGTATTTT.

The CDR3 DNA sequence: TGTGCCAGCAGGAGACAGGGGGGCTACGAGCAGTACTTC. Translated, it gives CASRRQGGYEQYF. This chain links TRBV27 with TRBJ2-7, with 9 bases matching TRBD1. The trim removed 6 bases at V and 3 bases at J, leaving 3 bases unmatched. This CDR3 spans 13 amino acids. The germline CDR1 and CDR2 sequences are MNHEY and SMNVEV (reference sequence).

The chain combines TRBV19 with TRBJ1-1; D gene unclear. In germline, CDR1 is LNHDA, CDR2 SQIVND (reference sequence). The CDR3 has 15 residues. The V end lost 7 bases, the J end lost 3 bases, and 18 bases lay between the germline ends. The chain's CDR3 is CASKLQPGIDTEAFF. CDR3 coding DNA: TGTGCCAGTAAACTCCAACCGGGGATAGACACTGAAGCTTTCTTT.